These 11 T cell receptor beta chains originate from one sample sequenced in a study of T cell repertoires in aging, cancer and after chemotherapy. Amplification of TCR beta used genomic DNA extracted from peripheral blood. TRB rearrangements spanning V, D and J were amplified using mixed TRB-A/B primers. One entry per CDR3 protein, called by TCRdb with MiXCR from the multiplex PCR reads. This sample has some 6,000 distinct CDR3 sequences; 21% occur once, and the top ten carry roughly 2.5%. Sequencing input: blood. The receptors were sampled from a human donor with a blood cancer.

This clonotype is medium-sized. Here the CDR3 DNA reads TGTGCCAGCAGCTTCAGGGATTTGAACACCGGGGAGCTGTTTTTT. Translating gives CASSFRDLNTGELFF. The J gene is TRBJ2-2, the V gene TRBV7-9; a weak D match, TRBD1 (5 bases). The germline V gene encodes CDR1 SEHNR and CDR2 FQNEAQ (reference sequence). V lost 3 bases and J 1 base, leaving 9 bases between the germline ends. The CDR3 consists of 15 residues. Full variable domain (rest looked up from reference TRBV7-9 and TRBJ2-2): DTGVSQNPRHKITKRGQNVTFRCDPISEHNRLYWYRQTLGQGPEFLTYFQNEAQLEKSRLLSDRFSAERPKGSFSTLEIQRTEQGDSAMYLCASSFRDLNTGELFFGEGSRLTVL.

CDR3 residues: CASSIRDGGWVYGYTF. In DNA form, the CDR3 reads TGTGCCAGTAGTATCCGGGACGGGGGCTGGGTCTATGGCTACACCTTC. This chain joins TRBV19 and TRBJ1-2, with a tentative D call TRBD1 (6 bases). This CDR3 is 16 amino acids long. Trimming pared 3 bases from V and 4 bases from J, leaving 18 bases between. Germline CDR1 LNHDA, CDR2 SQIVND (reference sequence).

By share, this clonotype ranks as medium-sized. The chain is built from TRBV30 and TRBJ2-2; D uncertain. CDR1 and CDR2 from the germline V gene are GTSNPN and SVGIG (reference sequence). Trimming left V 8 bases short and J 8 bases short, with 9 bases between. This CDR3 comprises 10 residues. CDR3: CAVWSGELFF. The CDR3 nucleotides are TGTGCCGTGTGGAGTGGGGAGCTGTTTTTT.

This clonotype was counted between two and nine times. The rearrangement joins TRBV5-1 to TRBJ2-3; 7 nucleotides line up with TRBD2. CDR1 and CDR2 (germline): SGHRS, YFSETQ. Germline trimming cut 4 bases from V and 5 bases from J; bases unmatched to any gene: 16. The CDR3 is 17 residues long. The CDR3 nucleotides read TGCGCCAGCAGCCCCGGGGAGGGCCTTCCTTTTGAAGATACGCAGTATTTT. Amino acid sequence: CASSPGEGLPFEDTQYF.

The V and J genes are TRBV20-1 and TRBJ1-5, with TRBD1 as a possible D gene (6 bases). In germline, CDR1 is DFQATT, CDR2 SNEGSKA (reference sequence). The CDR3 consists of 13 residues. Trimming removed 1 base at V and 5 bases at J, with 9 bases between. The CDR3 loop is CSARGDIYQPQHF. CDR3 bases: TGCAGTGCTAGAGGGGACATATATCAGCCCCAGCATTTT.

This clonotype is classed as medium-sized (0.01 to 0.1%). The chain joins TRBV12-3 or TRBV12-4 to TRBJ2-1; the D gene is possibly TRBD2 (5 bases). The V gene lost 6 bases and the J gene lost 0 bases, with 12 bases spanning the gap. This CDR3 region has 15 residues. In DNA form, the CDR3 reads TGTGCCAGCAGCCTCAGCGGTGCCTCCTACAATGAGCAGTTCTTC. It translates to CASSLSGASYNEQFF.

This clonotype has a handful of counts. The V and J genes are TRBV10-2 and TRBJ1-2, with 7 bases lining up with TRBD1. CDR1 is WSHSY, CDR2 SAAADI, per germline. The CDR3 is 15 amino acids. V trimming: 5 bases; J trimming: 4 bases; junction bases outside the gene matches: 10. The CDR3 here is CASSSRDSSRYGYTF. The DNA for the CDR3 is TGCGCCAGCAGTTCCCGGGACAGTTCGCGCTATGGCTACACCTTC.

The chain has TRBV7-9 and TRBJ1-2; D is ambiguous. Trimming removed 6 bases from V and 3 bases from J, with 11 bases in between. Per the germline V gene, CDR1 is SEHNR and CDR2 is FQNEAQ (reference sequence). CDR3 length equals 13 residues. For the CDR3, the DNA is TGTGCCAGCAGACCCGGGCAGGACTATGGCTACACCTTC. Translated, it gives CASRPGQDYGYTF. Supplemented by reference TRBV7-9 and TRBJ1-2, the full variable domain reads DTGVSQNPRHKITKRGQNVTFRCDPISEHNRLYWYRQTLGQGPEFLTYFQNEAQLEKSRLLSDRFSAERPKGSFSTLEIQRTEQGDSAMYLCASRPGQDYGYTFGSGTRLTVV.

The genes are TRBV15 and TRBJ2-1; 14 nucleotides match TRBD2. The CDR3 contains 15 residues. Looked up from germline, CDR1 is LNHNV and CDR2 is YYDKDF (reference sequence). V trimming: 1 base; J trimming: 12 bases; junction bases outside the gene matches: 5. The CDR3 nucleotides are TGTGCCACCAGCAGAGCGGGACTAGCGGGAGAGTTGCAGTTCTTC. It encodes CATSRAGLAGELQFF.

The DNA for the CDR3 is TGTGCCAGCAGTGATAAAAAAAGCGGGGGTAGCTCCTACGAGCAGTACTTC. Translated: CASSDKKSGGSSYEQYF. The gene calls are TRBV2 and TRBJ2-7; 8 bases line up with TRBD2. Germline V gene data show CDR1 as SNHLY and CDR2 as FYNNEI. This CDR3 region has 17 residues. Trimming at V came to 3 bases and at J to 0 bases, leaving 10 bases not matched to a gene. Drawing the rest from reference TRBV2 and TRBJ2-7, the complete variable domain is EPEVTQTPSHQVTQMGQEVILRCVPISNHLYFYWYRQILGQKVEFLVSFYNNEISEKSEIFDDQFSVERPDGSNFTLKIRSTKLEDSAMYFCASSDKKSGGSSYEQYFGPGTRLTVT.

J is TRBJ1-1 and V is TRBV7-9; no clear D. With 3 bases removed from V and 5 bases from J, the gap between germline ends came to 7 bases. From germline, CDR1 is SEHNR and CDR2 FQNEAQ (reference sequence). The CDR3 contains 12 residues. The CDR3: CASSFVGTEAFF. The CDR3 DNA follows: TGTGCCAGCAGCTTTGTGGGGACTGAAGCTTTCTTT.